The 3 T cell receptor beta chains given below trace back to one sample, sequenced in a study of blood T cell repertoires in COVID-19. The data were produced by immunoSEQ multiplex PCR, yet TCRdb's version contains in-frame clones alone and is incomplete. The data contain about 280,000 clones, under 90% of them singletons. What was sequenced was peripheral blood. All receptors derive from a woman aged 45-59 years who had recovered from COVID-19.

The CDR3 DNA reads TGTGCCAGCAGCCGGACTAGCGGGAACAATGAGCAGTTCTTC. Translation: CASSRTSGNNEQFF. The rearrangement joins TRBV11-1 to TRBJ2-1; the match to TRBD2 covers 12 bases. This CDR3 spans 14 amino acids. J lost 5 bases, V lost 5 bases, and 1 base had no gene match. Per germline, CDR1 SGHAT and CDR2 FQDESV (reference sequence).

This clone was seen repeatedly, ten times or more. The chain recombines TRBV7-9 with TRBJ2-2, with 9 positions matching TRBD1. There are 15 residues in the CDR3. V lost 5 bases, J lost 6 bases, and 7 bases stayed unmatched. CDR1 is SEHNR and CDR2 is FQNEAQ in the germline V gene (reference sequence). The DNA of the CDR3 is TGTGCCAGCAGCAAACGACAGGGGGAATCCGGGGAGCTGTTTTTT. Protein: CASSKRQGESGELFF.

This sequence joins TRBV4-3 and TRBJ2-2, with 9 nucleotides matching TRBD2. Germline CDR1 LGHNA, CDR2 YSLEER. J was trimmed by 4 bases and V by 0 bases; bases with no gene match: 3. The CDR3 has 16 amino acids. This chain's CDR3 is CASSQEAGGPTGELFF. The CDR3 bases are TGCGCCAGCAGCCAAGAGGCGGGAGGGCCCACCGGGGAGCTGTTTTTT.